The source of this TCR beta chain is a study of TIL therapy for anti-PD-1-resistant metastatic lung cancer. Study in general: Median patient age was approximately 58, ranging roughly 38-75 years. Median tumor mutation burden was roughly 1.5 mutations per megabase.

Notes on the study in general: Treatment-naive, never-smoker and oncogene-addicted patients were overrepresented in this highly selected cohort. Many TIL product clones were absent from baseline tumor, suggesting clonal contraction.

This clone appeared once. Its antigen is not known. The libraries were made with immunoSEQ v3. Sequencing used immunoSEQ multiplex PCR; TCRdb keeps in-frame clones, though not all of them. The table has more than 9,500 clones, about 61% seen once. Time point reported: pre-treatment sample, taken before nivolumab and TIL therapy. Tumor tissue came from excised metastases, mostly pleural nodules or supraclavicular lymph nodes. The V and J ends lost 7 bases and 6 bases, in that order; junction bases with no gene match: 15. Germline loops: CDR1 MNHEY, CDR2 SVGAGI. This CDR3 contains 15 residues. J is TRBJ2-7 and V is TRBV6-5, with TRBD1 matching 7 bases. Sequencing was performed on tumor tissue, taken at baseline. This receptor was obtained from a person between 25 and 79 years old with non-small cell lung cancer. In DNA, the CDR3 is TGTGCCAGCACCGATGGACAGGCCGAGGCAAGCGAGCAGTACTTC. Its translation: CASTDGQAEASEQYF.